These 18 T cell receptor beta chains originate from one sample sequenced in a study of graft-versus-host responses after intestinal transplantation. Only in-frame clones appear in the TCRdb table, and some are missing; sequencing was by immunoSEQ multiplex PCR. This sample has around 130,000 clones; more than 80% occur once, and the top ten carry roughly 0.16%. No cognate antigen is known for these TCRs. The sample here was unstimulated CD4+ T cells sorted from spleen or lymph node cells, taken before intestinal transplant. Receptor source: a human donor who received an intestinal transplant.

The chain employs TRBV7-9 and TRBJ2-1, with TRBD1 identical over 10 bases. V was pared by 4 bases and J by 6 bases, with 9 bases of the junction left unmatched. The CDR3 has 16 residues. The germline V gene encodes CDR1 SEHNR and CDR2 FQNEAQ (reference sequence). Here the CDR3 reads CASSYPGTGALNEQFF. The CDR3 DNA reads TGTGCCAGCAGCTACCCCGGGACAGGGGCCCTCAATGAGCAGTTCTTC. The whole variable domain, remainder taken from reference TRBV7-9 and TRBJ2-1, is DTGVSQNPRHKITKRGQNVTFRCDPISEHNRLYWYRQTLGQGPEFLTYFQNEAQLEKSRLLSDRFSAERPKGSFSTLEIQRTEQGDSAMYLCASSYPGTGALNEQFFGPGTRLTVL.

The chain carries TRBV2 and TRBJ2-4; D ambiguous. The V end lost 7 bases, the J end lost 6 bases, and 10 bases lay between the germline ends. The CDR3 length is 12 residues. Germline CDR1 and CDR2: SNHLY and FYNNEI. CDR3 in DNA: TGTGCCAGCACCCCTTGGGGAAACATTCAGTACTTC. As protein: CASTPWGNIQYF.

The chain links TRBV2 to TRBJ2-5; TRBD1 agrees at 7 bases. The CDR3 is made up of 16 amino acids. Looked up from germline, CDR1 is SNHLY and CDR2 is FYNNEI. The V and J ends lost 5 bases and 1 base, in that order; junction bases with no gene match: 10. The CDR3 here is CASSPRTGIAQETQYF. For the CDR3, the DNA is TGTGCCAGCAGTCCCCGGACAGGCATTGCCCAAGAGACCCAGTACTTC.

The CDR3 sequence is CASSNPTGSNQPQHF. In DNA, the CDR3 is TGTGCCAGCAGTAATCCAACAGGGAGCAATCAGCCCCAGCATTTT. The chain recombines TRBV6-6 with TRBJ1-5; D may be TRBD1 (6 bases). Trimming took 5 bases from V and 1 from J, leaving 12 bases between them. Germline CDR1 MNHNY, CDR2 SVGAGI (reference sequence). The CDR3 has 15 amino acids.

This chain connects TRBV5-4 to TRBJ2-3; 10 bases are shared with TRBD2. The CDR3 has 18 amino acids. CDR1 and CDR2 (germline): SGHNT, YYREEE (reference sequence). V shed 4 bases, J shed 2 bases, and the junction held 13 bases outside the gene matches. The CDR3 loop reads CASSLRRLAGALTDTQYF. The CDR3 region has the DNA TGTGCCAGCAGCCTCCGCCGCCTAGCGGGGGCCCTCACAGATACGCAGTATTTT.

This chain uses TRBV19 with TRBJ2-1; D is unclear. CDR1 LNHDA and CDR2 SQIVND come from the germline V gene (reference sequence). The CDR3 is 16 residues long. The V gene lost 3 bases and the J gene lost 4 bases, with 16 bases spanning the gap. This CDR3 reads CASSMLMSLLYNEQFF. The CDR3 nucleotides are TGTGCCAGTAGTATGTTGATGAGCCTCTTGTACAATGAGCAGTTCTTC.

This clone was recorded only once. This chain joins TRBV7-9 and TRBJ1-3; D uncertain. With 1 base removed from V and 0 bases from J, the gap between germline ends came to 13 bases. The CDR3 spans 17 residues. From germline, CDR1 is SEHNR and CDR2 FQNEAQ (reference sequence). The CDR3: CASSLERGRNSGNTIYF. The CDR3 DNA follows: TGTGCCAGCAGCTTAGAACGGGGAAGAAACTCTGGAAACACCATATATTTT.

CDR3 in DNA: TGTGCCAGTACTCCGGTTGGGGGGGCCAACGTCCTGACTTTC. It is translated as CASTPVGGANVLTF. V usage is TRBV19 and J usage is TRBJ2-6; the D is unclear. With 7 bases removed from V and 4 bases from J, the gap between germline ends came to 11 bases. CDR1 and CDR2 from the germline V gene are LNHDA and SQIVND (reference sequence). This CDR3 is 14 amino acids long.

V is TRBV19 and J is TRBJ1-1, with D tentatively TRBD1 (5 bases). CDR3 size: 17 residues. The V end was cut by 5 bases, the J end by 0 bases, with 19 bases between. Looked up from germline, CDR1 is LNHDA and CDR2 is SQIVND (reference sequence). The CDR3 sequence: CASSSLTRVLVNTEAFF. The CDR3 region has the DNA TGTGCCAGTAGTTCCCTCACCAGGGTTTTGGTGAACACTGAAGCTTTCTTT.

The chain combines TRBV5-1 with TRBJ2-7; perhaps TRBD2 as D (6 bases). Trimming pared 0 bases from V and 1 base from J, leaving 14 bases between. The CDR3 has 16 amino acids. Germline V gene data show CDR1 as SGHRS and CDR2 as YFSETQ. The CDR3 loop reads CASSLAGTPQSYEQYF. In nucleotides, the CDR3 is TGCGCCAGCAGCTTGGCCGGGACTCCCCAATCCTACGAGCAGTACTTC.

This chain links TRBV18 with TRBJ1-1, with 10 bases lining up with TRBD1. V dropped 0 bases and J dropped 0; count of bases not matched to a gene: 13. In germline, CDR1 is KGHSH, CDR2 LQKENI. CDR3 length: 20 residues. The chain's CDR3 is CASSPPPSGQGSYLNTEAFF. The CDR3 DNA sequence: TGTGCCAGCTCACCACCGCCTTCGGGACAGGGGTCCTATTTGAACACTGAAGCTTTCTTT. Variable domain in full (rest from reference TRBV18 and TRBJ1-1): NAGVMQNPRHLVRRRGQEARLRCSPMKGHSHVYWYRQLPEEGLKFMVYLQKENIIDESGMPKERFSAEFPKEGPSILRIQQVVRGDSAAYFCASSPPPSGQGSYLNTEAFFGQGTRLTVV.

The V gene is TRBV6-5, the J gene TRBJ1-1; D is uncertain. The germline gives CDR1 MNHEY, CDR2 SVGAGI. The CDR3 extends over 14 amino acids. The V end lost 2 bases, the J end lost 5 bases, and 12 bases lay between the germline ends. The CDR3 DNA reads TGTGCCAGCAGTTACCTCAGTCGGGAAACTGAAGCTTTCTTT. It specifies CASSYLSRETEAFF.

The chain is built from TRBV29-1 and TRBJ1-2, with TRBD1 matching over 8 bases. The CDR3 is 12 amino acids. The V gene's germline CDR1 is SQVTM and CDR2 ANQGSEA. After removal of 7 bases from V and 5 bases from J, the junction contained 6 bases not matched to a gene. The CDR3, as DNA: TGCAGCGCCCTGGACAGGGATTATGGCTACACCTTC. Translating gives CSALDRDYGYTF.

The rearrangement links TRBV7-2 to TRBJ1-2; no clear D. The ends were cut back, 5 bases at V and 4 bases at J, with 14 bases in the middle. CDR3 length equals 14 residues. CDR1 SGHTA and CDR2 FQGNSA come from the germline V gene. The CDR3 spells CASSPDGASYGYTF. CDR3 nucleotides: TGTGCCAGCAGCCCCGATGGAGCCTCCTATGGCTACACCTTC.

In its sample, this clone was seen once. The genes are TRBV13 and TRBJ2-7; no definite D call. The germline CDR1 and CDR2 sequences are PRHDT and FYEKMQ (reference sequence). Trimming left V 4 bases short and J 0 bases short, with 10 bases between. This CDR3 has 14 amino acids. CDR3 sequence (DNA): TGTGCCAGCAGCTCGGACGGCTTCTCCTACGAGCAGTACTTC. Protein sequence: CASSSDGFSYEQYF. Full variable domain (missing parts from reference TRBV13 and TRBJ2-7): AAGVIQSPRHLIKEKRETATLKCYPIPRHDTVYWYQQGPGQDPQFLISFYEKMQSDKGSIPDRFSAQQFSDYHSELNMSSLELGDSALYFCASSSDGFSYEQYFGPGTRLTVT.

Here the CDR3 reads CASSWGTETEAFF. The CDR3 DNA follows: TGTGCCAGCAGCTGGGGTACAGAAACTGAAGCTTTCTTT. This chain connects TRBV7-9 to TRBJ1-1; no firm D call. Between the trimmed V and J ends, which lost 4 bases and 5 bases, there was a span of 11 bases. Germline values: CDR1 SEHNR, CDR2 FQNEAQ (reference sequence). CDR3 length equals 13 residues. Looking up the rest from reference TRBV7-9 and TRBJ1-1 gives the full variable domain: DTGVSQNPRHKITKRGQNVTFRCDPISEHNRLYWYRQTLGQGPEFLTYFQNEAQLEKSRLLSDRFSAERPKGSFSTLEIQRTEQGDSAMYLCASSWGTETEAFFGQGTRLTVV.

The rearrangement joins TRBV11-2 to TRBJ1-5; 10 nucleotides match TRBD1. After removal of 5 bases from V and 2 bases from J, the junction contained 9 bases not matched to a gene. Looked up from germline, CDR1 is SGHAT and CDR2 is FQNNGV. The CDR3 is 17 residues long. The CDR3 bases are TGTGCCAGCAGCCCCGGACAGGGGGAGGGTGGCAATCAGCCCCAGCATTTT. This sequence encodes CASSPGQGEGGNQPQHF.

This sequence joins TRBV2 and TRBJ1-2; a weak D match, TRBD1 (5 bases). Trimming cost V 6 bases and J 8 bases, with 13 bases left between them. The CDR3 runs 12 residues. The V gene's germline CDR1 is SNHLY and CDR2 FYNNEI. CDR3 sequence reads: CASSVGDSGYTF. The CDR3 DNA sequence: TGTGCCAGCAGCGTGGGGGATTCCGGCTACACCTTC.